This T cell receptor beta chain was found in a study of T cells after yellow fever vaccination. TCRdb re-called the 5' RACE reads with MiXCR, one entry per CDR3 protein. The table has just under 600,000 distinct CDR3 sequences, about 13% seen once. Trimming at V came to 5 bases and at J to 2 bases, leaving 20 bases not matched to a gene. The CDR3 length is 19 residues. For this clonotype: Antigen specificity is unknown.

The study's findings and limits: Clonotypes shared by both compartments, CD4 and CD8, made up a small share. Clones that expanded after primary vaccination mostly reappeared after the booster (roughly 95% CD4, approximately 87% CD8). Weaker overall was a secondary response that nonetheless peaked faster, on day 5 versus 15.

This clonotype was sampled from a man aged 30 to 39 who received the YFV17D yellow fever vaccine. The sequences come from PBMCs, collected on the day of the yellow fever booster vaccination. This chain uses TRBV12-3 or TRBV12-4 with TRBJ2-7; 8 bases line up with TRBD2. CDR3 bases: TGTGCCAGCAGTCAGAAAGGGGCGGTAGCAAGCGGGAGCACCTACGAGCAGTACTTC. Translated: CASSQKGAVASGSTYEQYF.